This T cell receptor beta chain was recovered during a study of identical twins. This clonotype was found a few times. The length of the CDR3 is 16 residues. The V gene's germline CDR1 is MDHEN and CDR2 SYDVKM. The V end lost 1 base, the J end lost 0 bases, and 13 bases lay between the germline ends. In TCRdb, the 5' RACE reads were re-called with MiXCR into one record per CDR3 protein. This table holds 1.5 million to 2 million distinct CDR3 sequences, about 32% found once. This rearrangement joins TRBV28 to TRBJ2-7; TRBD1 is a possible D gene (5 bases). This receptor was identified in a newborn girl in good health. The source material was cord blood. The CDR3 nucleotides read TGTGCCAGCAGTTTATTAGGGGAAGGGGACTCCTACGAGCAGTACTTC. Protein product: CASSLLGEGDSYEQYF.